Included here is one T cell receptor beta chain sequence, with context. The data are from a study of cytomegalovirus exposure and HLA in healthy donors. The V gene's germline CDR1 is MDHEN and CDR2 SYDVKM. Trimming removed 2 bases at V and 3 bases at J, with 11 bases between. CDR3 size: 14 residues. This PCR relied on a set of 60 Vbeta primers and 13 Jbeta primers. Sequenced by immunoSEQ multiplex PCR; TCRdb stores in-frame clones only, minus some. The data contain around 150,000 clones, roughly 65% of them seen just once; the ten biggest clones take up around 4%. Sequencing was carried out using PBMCs. The receptor's source is a woman aged 18-29 years in good health and CMV-seropositive. The J gene is TRBJ2-7, the V gene TRBV28, with D perhaps matching TRBD1 (5 bases). This CDR3 reads CASSLSGHHYEQYF. CDR3 coding DNA: TGTGCCAGCAGTTTAAGTGGACACCACTACGAGCAGTACTTC.